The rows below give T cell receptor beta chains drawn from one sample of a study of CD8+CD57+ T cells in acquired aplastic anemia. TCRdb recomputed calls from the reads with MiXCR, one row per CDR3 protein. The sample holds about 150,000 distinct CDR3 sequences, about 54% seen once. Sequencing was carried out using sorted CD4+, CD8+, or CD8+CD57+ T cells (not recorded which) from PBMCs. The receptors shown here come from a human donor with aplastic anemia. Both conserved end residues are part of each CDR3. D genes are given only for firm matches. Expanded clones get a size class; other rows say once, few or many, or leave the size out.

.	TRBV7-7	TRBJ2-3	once	TGTGCTAGCAGCTTATCTCAGATCACAGATACGCAGTATTTT	CASSLSQITDTQYF
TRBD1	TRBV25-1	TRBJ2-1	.	TGTGCCAGCACCTCGGGACAGGGGGTTGACAATGAGCAGTTCTTC	CASTSGQGVDNEQFF
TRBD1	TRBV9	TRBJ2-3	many	TGTGCCAGCAGCGCAAGGACAGGGGAGACAGATACGCAGTATTTT	CASSARTGETDTQYF
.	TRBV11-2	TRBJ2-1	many	TGTGCCAGCAGCTTAGTTCAGGGGCGCGGGGCTGAGCAGTTCTTC	CASSLVQGRGAEQFF
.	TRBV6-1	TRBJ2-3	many	TGTGCCAGCAGTCCCCGGGACCTTGGGTATTTT	CASSPRDLGYF
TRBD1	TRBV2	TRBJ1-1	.	TGTGCCAGCAGTGTAGGGACAGGGAGGATGAACACTGAAGCTTTCTTT	CASSVGTGRMNTEAFF
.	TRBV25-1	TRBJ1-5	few	TGTGCCAGCAGCCCCGGGACGAATAGTAATCAGCCCCAGCATTTT	CASSPGTNSNQPQHF
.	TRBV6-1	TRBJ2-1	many	TGTGCCAGCACACTAGTCAGGGGCTCCTACAATGAGCAGTTCTTC	CASTLVRGSYNEQFF
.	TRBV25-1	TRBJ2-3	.	TGTGCCAGCAGTGACGCGAGATCCACAGATACGCAGTATTTT	CASSDARSTDTQYF
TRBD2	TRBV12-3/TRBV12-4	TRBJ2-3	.	TGTGCCAGCAGACCGGGACTAGCGGGAGGGACAGGCACAGATACGCAGTATTTT	CASRPGLAGGTGTDTQYF
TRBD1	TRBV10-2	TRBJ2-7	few	TGCGCCAGCAGTGACGGACCCGGGACAGCAGGATACTTC	CASSDGPGTAGYF
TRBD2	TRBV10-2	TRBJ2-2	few	TGCGCCAGCAGGACGGCGGGGGGGCAGAACACCGGGGAGCTGTTTTTT	CASRTAGGQNTGELFF
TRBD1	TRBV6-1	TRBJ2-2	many	TGTGCCAGCAGACCCGGGACAGGGTACGGGGAGCTGTTTTTT	CASRPGTGYGELFF
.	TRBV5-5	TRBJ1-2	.	TGTGCCAGCAGCTTAAGTATGGACAGCATCTATGGCTACACCTTC	CASSLSMDSIYGYTF
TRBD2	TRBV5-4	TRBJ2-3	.	TGTGCCAGCAGCTTTCCCACTAGCGGGTGGGATACGCAGTATTTT	CASSFPTSGWDTQYF
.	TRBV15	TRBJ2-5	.	TGTGCCACCAGCAGTGAAGGGATATACTCATCGGAGACCCAGTACTTC	CATSSEGIYSSETQYF
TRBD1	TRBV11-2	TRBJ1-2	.	TGTGCCAGCAGCTTAGTCGCCAGGGGGCACCCCTTC	CASSLVARGHPF
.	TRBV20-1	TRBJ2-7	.	TGCAGTGCTCCCGACAGAGGGCGTTATGAGCAGTACTTC	CSAPDRGRYEQYF
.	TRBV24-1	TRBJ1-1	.	TGTGCCACCAGCCAACAGGGCTCTGAAGCTTTCTTT	CATSQQGSEAFF
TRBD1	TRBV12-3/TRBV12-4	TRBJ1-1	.	TGTGCCAGCAGTCCAGAAAGACAGGGCTCGTGGAACACTGAAGCTTTCTTT	CASSPERQGSWNTEAFF
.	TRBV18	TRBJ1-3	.	TGTGCCAGCTCACCCAACAGTATTTCGGAAGACACCATATATTTT	CASSPNSISEDTIYF
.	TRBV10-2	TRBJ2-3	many	TGCGCCAGCAGTGAGGGGGACTTAACAGATACGCAGTATTTT	CASSEGDLTDTQYF
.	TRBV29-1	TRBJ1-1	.	TGCAGCGTCGACCCTACTGCCCTAGCTTTCTTT	CSVDPTALAFF
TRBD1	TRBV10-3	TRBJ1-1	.	TGTGCCATCAGTGACTCAGACAGGGTGGGCACTGAAGCTTTCTTT	CAISDSDRVGTEAFF
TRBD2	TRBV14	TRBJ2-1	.	TGTGCCAGCAGCCATCTAGCGGGGGGGCCCTACAATGAGCAGTTCTTC	CASSHLAGGPYNEQFF
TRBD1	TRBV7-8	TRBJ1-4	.	TGTGCCAGCAGCTTGGAAAGACGACAGGGGGGAGAAAAACTGTTTTTT	CASSLERRQGGEKLFF
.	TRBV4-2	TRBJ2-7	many	TGTGCCAGCAGCCAAGGGACAGCTCACTCCTACGAGCAGTACTTC	CASSQGTAHSYEQYF
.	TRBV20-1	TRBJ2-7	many	TGCAGTGCTAGACTCACGGACCGGGACATCCCCTACGAGCAGTACTTC	CSARLTDRDIPYEQYF
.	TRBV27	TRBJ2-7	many	TGTGCCAGCAGTTCCCACTCAGGGGTCGAGCAGTACTTC	CASSSHSGVEQYF
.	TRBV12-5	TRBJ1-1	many	TGTGCTAGTGGTTTGGTACCTAACAGTCCGAACACTGAAGCTTTCTTT	CASGLVPNSPNTEAFF
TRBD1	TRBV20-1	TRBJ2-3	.	TGCAGTGCTAGAGGCCCGGGACAGGGATCGACAGATACGCAGTATTTT	CSARGPGQGSTDTQYF
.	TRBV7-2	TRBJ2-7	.	TGTGCCAGCCAGGGTGGGCGGGACAGCTCCTACGAGCAGTACTTC	CASQGGRDSSYEQYF
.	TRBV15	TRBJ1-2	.	TGTGCCACCAGCGCCCGGACATTTAACTATGGCTACACCTTC	CATSARTFNYGYTF
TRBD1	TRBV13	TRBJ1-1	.	TGTGCCAGCAGCCCAGGGACAGGGATGAACACTGAAGCTTTCTTT	CASSPGTGMNTEAFF
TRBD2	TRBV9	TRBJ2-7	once	TGTGCCAGCAGCGCGCGGGAGGGAAACGAGCAGTACTTC	CASSAREGNEQYF
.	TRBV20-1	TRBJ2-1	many	TGCAGTGCGCAGAAGGGTGGTTTCAGCTCCTACAATGAGCAGTTCTTC	CSAQKGGFSSYNEQFF
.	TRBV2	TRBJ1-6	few	TGTGCCAGCAGTGAAGCTGGGCCGGGGTCCTATAATTCACCCCTCCACTTT	CASSEAGPGSYNSPLHF
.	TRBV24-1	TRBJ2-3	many	TGTGCCACCAGTGATTCCTGGATTGACACCTTCACAGATACGCAGTATTTT	CATSDSWIDTFTDTQYF
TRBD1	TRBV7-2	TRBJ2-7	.	TGTGCCAGCAGCTTAGCGGGACAGGGGATCGAGCAGTACTTC	CASSLAGQGIEQYF
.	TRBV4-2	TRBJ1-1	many	TGTGCCAGCAGCCAAGCTGTGAGTTACACTGAAGCTTTCTTT	CASSQAVSYTEAFF
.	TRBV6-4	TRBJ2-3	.	TGTGCCAGCTCCACGAAGAGCACAGATACGCAGTATTTT	CASSTKSTDTQYF
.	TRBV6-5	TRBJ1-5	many	TGTGCCAGCAGTTACTCGACTAGCAATCAGCCCCAGCATTTT	CASSYSTSNQPQHF
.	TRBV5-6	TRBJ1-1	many	TGTGCCAGCAGCTTGGTTTCGAACACTGAAGCTTTCTTT	CASSLVSNTEAFF
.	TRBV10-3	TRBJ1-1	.	TGTGCCATCAGTGGGAAACAGAACACTGAAGCTTTCTTT	CAISGKQNTEAFF
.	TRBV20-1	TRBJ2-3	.	TGCAGTGCCGAGCGGCACAGCACAGATACGCAGTATTTT	CSAERHSTDTQYF
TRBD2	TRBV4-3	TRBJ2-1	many	TGCGCCAGCAGCCAAGGAGGAGAGCGGGGGGGCCTCAATGAGCAGTTCTTC	CASSQGGERGGLNEQFF
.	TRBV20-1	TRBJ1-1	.	TGCAGTGCTAGACACCCGGTGAACACTGAAGCTTTCTTT	CSARHPVNTEAFF
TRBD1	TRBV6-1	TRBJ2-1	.	TGTGCCAGCAGGTGGGACAGGGGGCGCTTGGATGAGCAGTTCTTC	CASRWDRGRLDEQFF
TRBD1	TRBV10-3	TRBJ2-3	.	TGTGCCATCAGTGGGGGGACAGGGCCAGATACGCAGTATTTT	CAISGGTGPDTQYF
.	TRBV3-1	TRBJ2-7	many	TGTGCCAGCAGCCAAGACGAGCGGAGCTCCTACGAGCAGTACTTC	CASSQDERSSYEQYF
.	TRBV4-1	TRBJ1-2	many	TGCGCCAGCAGCCAAGATAAACAGGTCCGCATCGATGGCTACACCTTC	CASSQDKQVRIDGYTF
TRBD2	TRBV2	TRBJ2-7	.	TGTGCCAGCATGGGGACTAGCGGATACGAGCAGTACTTC	CASMGTSGYEQYF
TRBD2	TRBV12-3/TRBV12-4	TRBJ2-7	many	TGTGCCAGCAGCGTGGGACTAGCGGTCTCCTACGAGCAGTACTTC	CASSVGLAVSYEQYF